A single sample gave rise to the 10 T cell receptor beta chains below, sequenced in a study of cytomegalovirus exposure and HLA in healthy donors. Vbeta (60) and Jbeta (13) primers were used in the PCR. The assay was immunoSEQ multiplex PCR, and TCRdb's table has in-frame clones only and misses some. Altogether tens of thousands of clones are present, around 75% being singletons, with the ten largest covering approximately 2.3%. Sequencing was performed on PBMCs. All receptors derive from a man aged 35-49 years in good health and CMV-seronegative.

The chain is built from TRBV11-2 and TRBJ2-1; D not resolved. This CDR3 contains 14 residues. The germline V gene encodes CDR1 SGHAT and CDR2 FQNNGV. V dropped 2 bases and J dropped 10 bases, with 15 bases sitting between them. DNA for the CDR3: TGTGCCAGCAGCTTAAGACCAGAACCCGGGGAGCAGTTCTTC. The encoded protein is CASSLRPEPGEQFF.

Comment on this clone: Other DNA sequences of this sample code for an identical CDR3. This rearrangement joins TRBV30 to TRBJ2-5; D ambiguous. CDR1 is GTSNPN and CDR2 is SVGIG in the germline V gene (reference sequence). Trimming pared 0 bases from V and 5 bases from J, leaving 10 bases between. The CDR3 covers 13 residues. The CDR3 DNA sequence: TGTGCCTGGAGTGTACGGGTTCGGGAGACCCAGTACTTC. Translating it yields CAWSVRVRETQYF.

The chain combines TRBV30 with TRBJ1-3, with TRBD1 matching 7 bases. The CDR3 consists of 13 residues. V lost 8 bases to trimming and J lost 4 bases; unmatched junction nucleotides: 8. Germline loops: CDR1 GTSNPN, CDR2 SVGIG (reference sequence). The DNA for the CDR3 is TGTGCCCTACCAACAGGGGTGGGAAACACCATATATTTT. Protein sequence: CALPTGVGNTIYF.

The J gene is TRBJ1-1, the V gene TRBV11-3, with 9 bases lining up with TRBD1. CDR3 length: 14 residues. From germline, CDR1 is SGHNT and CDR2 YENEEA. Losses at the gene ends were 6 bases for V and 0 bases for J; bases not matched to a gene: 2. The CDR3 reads CASRGTGMNTEAFF. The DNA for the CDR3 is TGTGCCAGCAGGGGGACAGGGATGAACACTGAAGCTTTCTTT.

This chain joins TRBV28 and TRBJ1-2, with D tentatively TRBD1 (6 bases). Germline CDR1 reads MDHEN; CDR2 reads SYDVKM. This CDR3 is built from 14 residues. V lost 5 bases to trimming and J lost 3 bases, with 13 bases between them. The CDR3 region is CASSEGGGDYGYTF. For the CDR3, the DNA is TGTGCCAGCAGTGAAGGAGGGGGGGACTATGGCTACACCTTC.

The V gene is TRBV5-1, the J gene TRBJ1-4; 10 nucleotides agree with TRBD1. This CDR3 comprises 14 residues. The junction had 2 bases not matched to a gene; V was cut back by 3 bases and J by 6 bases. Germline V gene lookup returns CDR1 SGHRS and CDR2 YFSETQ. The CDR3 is CASSSGTGDEKLFF. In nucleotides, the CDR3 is TGCGCCAGCAGCTCCGGGACAGGGGATGAAAAACTGTTTTTT.

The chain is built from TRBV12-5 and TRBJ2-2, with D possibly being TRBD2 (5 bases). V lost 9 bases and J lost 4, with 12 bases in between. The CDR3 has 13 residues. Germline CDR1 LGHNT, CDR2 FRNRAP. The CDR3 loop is CASLSESTGELFF. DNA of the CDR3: TGTGCTAGCCTTAGCGAGAGCACCGGGGAGCTGTTTTTT. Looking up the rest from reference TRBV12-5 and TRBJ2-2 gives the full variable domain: DARVTQTPRHKVTEMGQEVTMRCQPILGHNTVFWYRQTMMQGLELLAYFRNRAPLDDSGMPKDRFSAEMPDATLATLKIQPSEPRDSAVYFCASLSESTGELFFGEGSRLTVL.

CDR3 sequence reads: CASRDRGGTDIQYF. In nucleotides, the CDR3 is TGTGCCAGCAGGGACAGGGGTGGAACGGACATTCAGTACTTC. The chain joins TRBV2 to TRBJ2-4; the match to TRBD1 covers 9 bases. The CDR3 runs to 14 residues. Germline CDR1 is SNHLY and CDR2 is FYNNEI. Trimming took 6 bases from V and 8 from J; bases not matched to a gene: 8.

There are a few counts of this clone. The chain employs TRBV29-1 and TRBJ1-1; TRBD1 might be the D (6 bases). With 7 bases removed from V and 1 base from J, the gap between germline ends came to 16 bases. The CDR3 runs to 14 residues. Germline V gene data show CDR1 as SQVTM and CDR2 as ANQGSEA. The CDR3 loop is CSAWGGRGNTEAFF. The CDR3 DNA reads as TGCAGCGCTTGGGGGGGCAGGGGGAACACTGAAGCTTTCTTT.

CDR3 nucleotide sequence: TGTGCCAGTAGTAGACTAGCGGGGGGGCCCATTAACACCGGGGAGCTGTTTTTT. This gives the protein CASSRLAGGPINTGELFF. V is TRBV19 and J is TRBJ2-2; 14 bases are shared with TRBD2. Trimming removed 4 bases from V and 2 bases from J; junction bases left unmatched: 6. The length of the CDR3 is 18 residues. Germline CDR1 is LNHDA and CDR2 is SQIVND (reference sequence).